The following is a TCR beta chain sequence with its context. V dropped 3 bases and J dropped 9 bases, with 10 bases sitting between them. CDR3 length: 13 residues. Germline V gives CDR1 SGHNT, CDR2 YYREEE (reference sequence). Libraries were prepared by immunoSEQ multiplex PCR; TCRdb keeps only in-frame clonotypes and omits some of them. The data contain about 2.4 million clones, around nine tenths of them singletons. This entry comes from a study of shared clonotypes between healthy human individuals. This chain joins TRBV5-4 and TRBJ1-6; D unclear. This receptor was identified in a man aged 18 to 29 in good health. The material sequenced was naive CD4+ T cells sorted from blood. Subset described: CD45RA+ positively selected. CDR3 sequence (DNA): TGTGCCAGCAGCTCCCCCGGGAGTTCACCCCTCCACTTT. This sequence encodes CASSSPGSSPLHF.